This TCR beta chain was profiled in a study of cytotoxic CD8 clonotypes in ibrutinib-treated CLL. Across the study: 11 relapsed/refractory, roughly 15 treatment-naive; roughly 17 IGHV unmutated.

Study outcomes and limitations: Public clonotypes, rarely seen, contracted or held steady on treatment.

As input for TCR beta libraries, roughly 2 micrograms of genomic DNA came from cryopreserved PBMCs. About this clone itself: The antigen remains undetermined.

A 1 in 200,000 to 1 in 1 million T cell depth was the sequencing target. Measured with immunoSEQ multiplex PCR; TCRdb has only the in-frame clones, and not every one. Among about 130,000 clones listed, around three quarters were seen once. The germline V gene has CDR1 MNHNS and CDR2 SASEGT. Trimming took off 6 bases at V and 6 bases at J, with 11 bases between the two ends. The CDR3 contains 12 residues. The chain has TRBV6-1 and TRBJ1-2, with D possibly being TRBD1 (5 bases). The starting material was PBMCs, obtained after 12 months of ibrutinib treatment. The clonotype comes from a human donor with chronic lymphocytic leukemia. CDR3 residues: CASRDKDHGYTF. CDR3 in DNA: TGTGCCAGCAGGGACAAGGACCATGGCTACACCTTC.